These 24 T cell receptor beta chains were sequenced from one sample in a study of vaccination effects on CD4 cells after COVID-19. These receptors lack a known antigen. After more than 8 days in culture, the CD4+ T cells were isolated. All study participants received two doses of BNT162b2 or mRNA-1273 vaccine. This table comes from immunoSEQ multiplex PCR, and its TCRdb copy is limited to in-frame clones, with some not included. The sample carries 50,000 to 80,000 clones, over 75% recorded once. Sample: CD4+ T cells from PBMCs cultured without peptide, taken after COVID-19 vaccination. All receptors come from a human donor who received a COVID-19 vaccine.

V is TRBV5-5 and J is TRBJ1-1; 9 bases fit TRBD1. Trimming at V came to 7 bases and at J to 1 base, leaving 5 bases not matched to a gene. Germline CDR1 is SGHKS and CDR2 is YYEKEE (reference sequence). The CDR3 is made up of 14 amino acids. CDR3 protein: CASVTQGANTEAFF. CDR3 nucleotide sequence: TGTGCCAGCGTTACACAGGGGGCGAACACTGAAGCTTTCTTT.

The V and J genes are TRBV20-1 and TRBJ2-2; 9 bases align to TRBD2. Germline CDR1 DFQATT, CDR2 SNEGSKA (reference sequence). The CDR3 spans 15 residues. V lost 3 bases and J lost 4; bases outside the gene matches: 6. The CDR3 region is CSASRGGAGTGELFF. The CDR3 nucleotides read TGCAGTGCTAGTCGCGGGGGGGCGGGCACCGGGGAGCTGTTTTTT.

This rearrangement joins TRBV7-2 to TRBJ2-2; a possible D gene is TRBD1 (6 bases). Germline CDR1 reads SGHTA; CDR2 reads FQGNSA. V was trimmed by 1 base and J by 5 bases, leaving 14 bases between them. There are 16 residues in the CDR3. The DNA for the CDR3 is TGTGCCAGCAGCTTAGACCCCTGGCAGGGGACCGGGGAGCTGTTTTTT. Protein sequence: CASSLDPWQGTGELFF.

The chain joins TRBV18 to TRBJ2-5; a weak D match, TRBD1 (5 bases). The CDR3 has 14 residues. The V and J ends lost 5 bases and 2 bases respectively, with 12 bases between them. Germline V gives CDR1 KGHSH, CDR2 LQKENI. This chain's CDR3 is CASSTRQIQETQYF. The CDR3 nucleotides read TGTGCCAGCTCAACACGACAGATACAAGAGACCCAGTACTTC.

Only one count was recorded for this clone. The chain carries TRBV4-3 and TRBJ2-2; D is uncertain. Trimming shortened V by 0 bases and J by 4 bases, and 3 bases separated the two germline ends. The CDR3 runs 13 residues. Germline lookup yields CDR1 LGHNA and CDR2 YSLEER. CDR3 in DNA: TGCGCCAGCAGCCAAGAATCCACCGGGGAGCTGTTTTTT. Protein product: CASSQESTGELFF.

This clone was counted only a few times. The chain combines TRBV5-1 with TRBJ1-1, with a tentative D call TRBD1 (6 bases). Germline loops: CDR1 SGHRS, CDR2 YFSETQ. The CDR3 consists of 15 residues. The germline V and J ends were trimmed by 0 bases and 1 base, with 10 bases remaining between them. The CDR3 coding sequence is TGCGCCAGCAGCTTGGCCGGACAGCAGAACACTGAAGCTTTCTTT. Translating gives CASSLAGQQNTEAFF.

V gene TRBV3-1 (or the pseudogene TRBV3-2) combines with J gene TRBJ2-7; possibly TRBD1 for D (6 bases). Germline V gene data show CDR1 as LGHDT and CDR2 as YNNKEL (reference sequence). V was pared by 2 bases and J by 8 bases, with 13 bases between. This CDR3 has 13 residues. The CDR3 spells CASSQSPTGKQYV. CDR3 nucleotide sequence: TGTGCCAGCAGCCAAAGCCCGACAGGTAAGCAGTACGTC.

The chain uses TRBV6-5 and TRBJ1-4; D gene unclear. Trimming took off 6 bases at V and 7 bases at J, with 12 bases between the two ends. The CDR3 is 13 amino acids. CDR1 is MNHEY and CDR2 is SVGAGI in the germline V gene. CDR3 DNA sequence: TGTGCCAGCAGCGTACAGTTAGGTGAAAAACTGTTTTTT. Amino acids: CASSVQLGEKLFF.

V and J are TRBV21-1 and TRBJ1-1. TRBV21-1 is assigned pseudogene status. There are 12 residues in the CDR3. CDR3 in amino acids: CASSKSATGAFF. The CDR3 bases are TGTGCCAGCAGCAAAAGCGCGACCGGGGCTTTCTTT.

DNA for the CDR3: TGTGCCAGCAGTTACTCAGGGACGGGTGGCTACACCTTC. Protein product: CASSYSGTGGYTF. V and J are TRBV6-5 and TRBJ1-2; the D gene is possibly TRBD1 (5 bases). Germline CDR1 and CDR2: MNHEY and SVGAGI. Between the trimmed V and J ends, which lost 0 bases and 7 bases, there was a span of 9 bases. This CDR3 contains 13 residues.

The chain uses TRBV5-1 and TRBJ1-1; D unclear. This CDR3 region has 18 residues. V shed 4 bases and J shed 0 bases, with 22 bases lying between them. The germline gives CDR1 SGHRS, CDR2 YFSETQ. The CDR3, as DNA: TGCGCCAGCAGCCCGGACGGCTACAATCCACTGATGAACACTGAAGCTTTCTTT. It yields the protein CASSPDGYNPLMNTEAFF.

V gene TRBV2 combines with J gene TRBJ1-1, with 10 bases aligning to TRBD1. Germline values: CDR1 SNHLY, CDR2 FYNNEI. J lost 9 bases, V lost 4 bases, and 5 bases had no gene match. This CDR3 has 13 amino acids. CDR3 nucleotide sequence: TGTGCCAGCAGTGCAGGACAGGGGGTTAAAGCTTTCTTT. It specifies CASSAGQGVKAFF.

The chain employs TRBV2 and TRBJ1-5; D remains unclear. The V gene's germline CDR1 is SNHLY and CDR2 FYNNEI. The CDR3 consists of 13 residues. The V and J ends lost 6 bases and 5 bases respectively, with 11 bases between them. CDR3 sequence: CASSVTRDQPQHF. The CDR3 nucleotides are TGTGCCAGCAGCGTTACAAGGGATCAGCCCCAGCATTTT.

Comments on this clone: The junction differs from germline at one of its ends, possibly a read error. J is TRBJ2-3 and V is TRBV6-5; no definite D call. Germline V gene lookup returns CDR1 MNHEY and CDR2 SVGAGI. The CDR3 spans 14 residues. CDR3 region: CASTYTASTDTQYF. CDR3 in DNA: TGTGCCAGCACTTACACAGCTAGCACAGATACGCAGTATTTT.

Note on this clone: Other nucleotide sequences in the sample specify the same CDR3. The rearrangement joins TRBV12-3 or TRBV12-4 to TRBJ1-3; D is ambiguous. V shed 1 base and J shed 3 bases, with 1 base lying between them. The CDR3 spans 12 residues. The CDR3 here is CASSLGGNTIYF. In nucleotides, the CDR3 is TGTGCCAGCAGTTTAGGTGGAAACACCATATATTTT.

Comment on this clone: The sample has other DNA sequences that encode this CDR3 too. J is TRBJ2-2 and V is TRBV7-2; D remains ambiguous. The germline CDR1 and CDR2 sequences are SGHTA and FQGNSA. The V end lost 3 bases, the J end lost 8 bases, and 4 bases lay between the germline ends. The CDR3 has 11 residues. The CDR3, as DNA: TGTGCCAGCAGCTTGAGGGGGGAGCTGTTTTTT. Amino acid sequence: CASSLRGELFF. Full variable domain (remainder filled in from reference TRBV7-2 and TRBJ2-2): GAGVSQSPSNKVTEKGKDVELRCDPISGHTALYWYRQSLGQGLEFLIYFQGNSAPDKSGLPSDRFSAERTGGSVSTLTIQRTQQEDSAVYLCASSLRGELFFGEGSRLTVL.

The J gene is TRBJ2-3, the V gene TRBV9, with D possibly matching TRBD2 (7 bases). The V end lost 0 bases, the J end lost 4 bases, and 15 bases lay between the germline ends. Germline V gene sequence: CDR1 SGDLS, CDR2 YYNGEE. The CDR3 spans 16 residues. The CDR3 loop is CASSVVEGGAPDTQYF. The CDR3 DNA sequence: TGTGCCAGCAGCGTAGTGGAAGGGGGGGCCCCAGATACGCAGTATTTT.

The chain uses TRBV2 and TRBJ2-5; 7 nucleotides match TRBD1. From germline, CDR1 is SNHLY and CDR2 FYNNEI. This CDR3 spans 15 amino acids. Unmatched junction bases numbered 7, after V lost 4 bases and J lost 2 bases. This chain's CDR3 is CASSGPSRGQETQYF. CDR3 nucleotide sequence: TGTGCCAGCAGTGGTCCCAGCAGGGGGCAAGAGACCCAGTACTTC. Using reference TRBV2 and TRBJ2-5 for the parts outside the CDR3, the full variable domain is EPEVTQTPSHQVTQMGQEVILRCVPISNHLYFYWYRQILGQKVEFLVSFYNNEISEKSEIFDDQFSVERPDGSNFTLKIRSTKLEDSAMYFCASSGPSRGQETQYFGPGTRLLVL.

The genes are TRBV15 and TRBJ2-4; TRBD2 is a possible D gene (6 bases). CDR1 is LNHNV and CDR2 is YYDKDF in the germline V gene (reference sequence). CDR3 length: 14 amino acids. The V and J ends lost 8 bases and 9 bases respectively, with 20 bases between them. CDR3 DNA: TGTGCCACCCACCCTGGAGGTCTCGGGGGCATTCAGTACTTC. It is translated as CATHPGGLGGIQYF.

This chain joins TRBV7-3 and TRBJ2-3; perhaps D is TRBD1 or TRBD2 (5 bases each). The germline V and J ends were trimmed by 5 bases and 4 bases, with 16 bases remaining between them. Germline CDR1 reads SGHTA; CDR2 reads FQGTGA. The CDR3 has 15 amino acids. The CDR3 nucleotides read TGTGCCAGCAGCACACTAGGGATGGGGGCAGATACGCAGTATTTT. The encoded protein is CASSTLGMGADTQYF.

V gene TRBV19 combines with J gene TRBJ2-5; 9 positions match TRBD1. This CDR3 contains 15 residues. V trimming: 5 bases; J trimming: 5 bases; junction bases outside the gene matches: 9. Germline CDR1 and CDR2: LNHDA and SQIVND (reference sequence). CDR3 coding DNA: TGTGCCAGTAGTCCGGGGACAGGGCCCTTGGAGACCCAGTACTTC. Translation gives CASSPGTGPLETQYF.

This chain uses TRBV5-6 with TRBJ2-7, with TRBD1 as a possible D gene (5 bases). Germline loops: CDR1 SGHDT, CDR2 YYEEEE. This CDR3 comprises 14 residues. Trimming cost V 0 bases and J 5 bases, with 12 bases left between them. The CDR3 nucleotides read TGTGCCAGCAGCTTGGAAGGGGCGGTGAACGAGCAGTACGTC. Its translation: CASSLEGAVNEQYV.

V and J are TRBV5-1 and TRBJ2-3; D is ambiguous. V lost 4 bases to trimming and J lost 5 bases, with 14 bases between them. CDR3 length equals 14 residues. Germline CDR1 is SGHRS and CDR2 is YFSETQ. The CDR3 here is CASSPISGIDTQYF. The DNA of the CDR3 is TGCGCCAGCAGCCCGATTTCCGGCATAGATACGCAGTATTTT.

This chain links TRBV6-6 with TRBJ1-1; D might be TRBD1 (5 bases). The CDR3 is 13 amino acids. Trimming took 10 bases from V and 1 from J, leaving 13 bases between them. The germline CDR1 and CDR2 sequences are MNHNY and SVGAGI (reference sequence). CDR3 protein: CAIKRGENTEAFF. For the CDR3, the DNA is TGTGCCATAAAAAGAGGGGAGAACACTGAAGCTTTCTTT.